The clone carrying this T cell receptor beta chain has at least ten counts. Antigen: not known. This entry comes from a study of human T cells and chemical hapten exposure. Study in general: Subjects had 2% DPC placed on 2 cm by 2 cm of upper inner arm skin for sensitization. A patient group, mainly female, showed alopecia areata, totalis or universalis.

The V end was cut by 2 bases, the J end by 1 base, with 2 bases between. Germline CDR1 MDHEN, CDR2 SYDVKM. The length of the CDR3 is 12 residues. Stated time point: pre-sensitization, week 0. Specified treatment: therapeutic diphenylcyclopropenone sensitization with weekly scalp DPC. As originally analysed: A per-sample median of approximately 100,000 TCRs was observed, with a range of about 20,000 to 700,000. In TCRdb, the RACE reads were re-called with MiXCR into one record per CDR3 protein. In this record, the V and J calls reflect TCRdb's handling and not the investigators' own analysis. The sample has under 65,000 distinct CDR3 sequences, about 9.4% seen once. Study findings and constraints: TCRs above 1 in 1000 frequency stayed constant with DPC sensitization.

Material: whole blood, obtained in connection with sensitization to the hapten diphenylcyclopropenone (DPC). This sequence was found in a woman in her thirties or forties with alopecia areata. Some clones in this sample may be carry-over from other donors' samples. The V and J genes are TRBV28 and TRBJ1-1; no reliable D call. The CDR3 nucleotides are TGTGCCAGCAGTTTAAGGAACACTGAAGCTTTCTTT. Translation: CASSLRNTEAFF.